This entry features one T cell receptor beta chain sequence. The specificity of this receptor is unknown. Base qualities are not at hand, and no much larger clone is one base apart. The data were taken from a study of T cells in Graves' hyperthyroidism and ophthalmopathy (dated by TCRdb to the late 2010s). At the level of the whole study: Peripheral blood samples were taken at initial diagnosis, before any treatment was given. An independent validation cohort of under 20 hyperthyroidism patients and approximately 17 patients who later progressed to ophthalmopathy tested prospective prediction of ophthalmopathy. For training and testing, the 100 or so patients in the discovery cohort were randomly divided in a 7:3 ratio. The paper describes TCR Vbeta CDR3 sequencing of more than 120 peripheral blood samples, made up of roughly 45 ophthalmopathy patients, 70 to 75 hyperthyroidism patients and roughly 17 progressor patients. Following sampling, methimazole starting at 30 mg daily was given to hyperthyroidism patients, and high-dose intravenous methylprednisolone was given to ophthalmopathy patients. To identify TCR V-J signatures that set the groups apart, the researchers used a discovery cohort of 100 patients, made up of 43 with Graves' ophthalmopathy and about 60 with stable Graves' hyperthyroidism. In addition, the study compared T-cell repertoires in thyroid tissue and in blood from roughly six Graves' hyperthyroidism patients.

Counted from cysteine to phenylalanine, this CDR3 has 17 amino acids. The sequence is cut down to CDR3 DNA, 51 bases in frame from base 1. Germline trimming: 6 bases from V, 0 bases from J; junction bases outside gene matches: 12. CDR1 and CDR2 are read off the germline V gene as MGHRA and YSYEKL. Paper-wide results and their limitations: In validation, the model predicted progression to ophthalmopathy a median of 6.5 months before onset, with roughly 71% sensitivity and 72.22% specificity. No statistical method was used to set the sample size in advance, and investigators knew the group allocation. In cross-validation, a model built on a 13 V-J signature told ophthalmopathy apart from stable hyperthyroidism with less than 90% sensitivity and about 81% specificity, and in testing the same model reached 80%/75%. Most expanded thyroid clonotypes (frequency above 0.001) were also detected in blood, suggesting blood repertoires may reflect thyroid immune responses.

A patient counted as having stable Graves' hyperthyroidism if no progression to ophthalmopathy occurred over 18 months of follow-up. Hyperthyroidism patients were aged 18 to 65 years and newly diagnosed, with disease duration of less than 2 months. Exclusion was applied to patients with uncontrolled infections, other autoimmune diseases, pregnancy or lactation. Clinical symptoms, serum thyroxine and TRAb, thyroid ultrasound, and orbital computed tomography formed the basis for the diagnoses. Ficoll-Paque density gradient centrifugation was used to isolate PBMCs from about 9.4 ml of fresh peripheral blood. Total RNA was extracted using Trizol reagent, and RNA quality was assessed on an Agilent 2100 Bioanalyzer. The TCR beta CDR3 regions were amplified from RNA transcripts. A first-round RT-PCR of the TCR CDR3 used the HTBI primer set with the Qiagen OneStep RT-PCR kit. The libraries were constructed in a second round of multiplex PCR and then size-selected and purified. The libraries were sequenced on an Illumina HiSeq2000 using paired-end 100 bp reads. Turning to the authors' computational methods: SOAPnuke was used to process the raw data, removing reads that contained adapters or uncalled bases, had a mean Phred below 15, or lacked an exact match to the constant primer or identifier. COPE v1.2.5 was used to merge the high-quality paired reads, and each unique nucleotide sequence was defined as a clonotype. MiTCR v1.1 was used to align clonotypes to the IMGT TRBV, TRBD and TRBJ reference segments. Only V-J combinations with frequency above 0.0001, covering 99% to 99.2% of repertoires, were analysed. A TCS score was defined as the ratio of F50 (clonal expansion) to E x V (chaos), with BLOSUM62-based TCRdist applied between CDR3 peptides within each V-J. Welch's t-statistics and random forest reduced around 510 V-J features to 13, which were used in a naive Bayes classifier (R e1071). The public sequencing data were trimmed at Q25 with fastp and processed into clonotypes with MiXCR by TCRdb, which kept only in-frame beta chains. Records with the same CDR3 protein are collapsed into one entry carrying the most frequent genes and DNA. The V and J calls and clone size come from TCRdb's table, not from the authors' own analysis. This sample holds around 200,000 distinct CDR3 sequences; 15% to 20% were observed only once. The biggest ten clones account for roughly 44% of the sample.

The sequencing sample was made of blood. This TCR was sampled from a middle-aged man with Graves' hyperthyroidism. The receptor chain draws on TRBV4-1 and TRBJ1-1, with 8 junctional bases fitting TRBD1. The sequenced DNA: TGCGCCAGCAGGCAATTCACCGGGACAGGTATGAACACTGAAGCTTTCTTT. It translates as CASRQFTGTGMNTEAFF.